Listed below are T cell receptor beta chains from one sample, sequenced in a study of cytomegalovirus exposure and HLA in healthy donors. Data came from immunoSEQ multiplex PCR; TCRdb stores just in-frame clones and leaves some out. The sample yields more than 90,000 clones, 76% seen once. The sequenced sample was PBMCs. These receptors came from a middle-aged man in good health and CMV-seronegative. Both conserved end residues are part of each CDR3. A D gene is named only where the DNA matches it firmly. Size is stated for part of the rows, as once, few or many counts, or as a class when the clone is expanded.

D: TRBD2
size: NA
J: TRBJ2-1
V: TRBV28
CDR3: CASSLQALSGDDNEQFF
DNA: TGTGCCAGCAGTCTCCAGGCTTTGAGCGGGGATGACAATGAGCAGTTCTTC

D: TRBD1
size: NA
J: TRBJ2-7
V: TRBV18
CDR3: CASSPRQGEAYEQYF
DNA: TGTGCCAGCTCGCCCAGACAGGGGGAAGCCTACGAGCAGTACTTC

D: NA
size: few
J: TRBJ2-5
V: TRBV5-4
CDR3: CASSLEAGARETQYF
DNA: TGTGCCAGCAGCTTGGAGGCGGGGGCCAGGGAGACCCAGTACTTC

D: NA
size: NA
J: TRBJ1-6
V: TRBV5-1
CDR3: CASRPWTDHNSPLHF
DNA: TGCGCCAGCCGACCTTGGACAGACCATAATTCACCCCTCCACTTT

D: TRBD1
size: NA
J: TRBJ2-5
V: TRBV28
CDR3: CASSSGQAQETQYF
DNA: TGTGCCAGCAGTTCGGGACAGGCCCAAGAGACCCAGTACTTC

D: NA
size: NA
J: TRBJ2-7
V: TRBV6-5
CDR3: CASSPGTSLYEQYF
DNA: TGTGCCAGCAGCCCCGGGACTTCTCTCTACGAGCAGTACTTC

D: NA
size: NA
J: TRBJ1-2
V: TRBV19
CDR3: CASRSNSEQYGYTF
DNA: TGTGCCAGTCGGAGCAACTCCGAGCAGTATGGCTACACCTTC

D: NA
size: NA
J: TRBJ2-1
V: TRBV6-5
CDR3: CASSYSIRLRSGEQFF
DNA: TGTGCCAGCAGTTACTCGATCCGCTTGCGGTCGGGTGAGCAGTTCTTC

D: NA
size: NA
J: TRBJ1-3
V: TRBV30
CDR3: CAWSVRTAGSGNTIYF
DNA: TGTGCCTGGAGTGTGAGGACTGCGGGTTCTGGAAACACCATATATTTT

D: NA
size: NA
J: TRBJ1-2
V: TRBV19
CDR3: CASSISGNYGYTF
DNA: TGTGCCAGTAGTATATCGGGGAACTATGGCTACACCTTC

D: TRBD1
size: NA
J: TRBJ1-1
V: TRBV19
CDR3: CASCQDRGYGNTEAFF
DNA: TGTGCCAGTTGTCAGGACAGGGGATACGGGAACACTGAAGCTTTCTTT

D: TRBD2
size: NA
J: TRBJ2-1
V: TRBV9
CDR3: CASSTSGGSSYNEQFF
DNA: TGTGCCAGCAGCACTAGCGGGGGGAGCTCCTACAATGAGCAGTTCTTC

D: NA
size: NA
J: TRBJ2-3
V: TRBV4-3
CDR3: CASSQEGGEDTQYF
DNA: TGCGCCAGCAGCCAAGAAGGGGGGGAAGATACGCAGTATTTT

D: NA
size: NA
J: TRBJ2-2
V: TRBV7-2
CDR3: CASRGGGANTGELFF
DNA: TGTGCCAGCAGAGGCGGGGGCGCGAACACCGGGGAGCTGTTTTTT

D: TRBD1
size: NA
J: TRBJ1-4
V: TRBV7-9
CDR3: CASSSTGGGEKLFF
DNA: TGTGCCAGCAGCTCGACAGGGGGTGGTGAAAAACTGTTTTTT

D: NA
size: NA
J: TRBJ2-7
V: TRBV18
CDR3: CASSPQIPARGHEQYF
DNA: TGTGCCAGCTCACCACAAATACCTGCCAGGGGCCACGAGCAGTACTTC

D: NA
size: NA
J: TRBJ2-3
V: TRBV27
CDR3: CASTFLYSRGKTDTQYF
DNA: TGTGCCAGCACTTTCTTATATAGCCGGGGGAAGACAGATACGCAGTATTTT

D: TRBD1
size: once
J: TRBJ1-2
V: TRBV6-6
CDR3: CAIKGQNYGYTF
DNA: TGTGCCATTAAGGGACAGAACTATGGCTACACCTTC

D: NA
size: NA
J: TRBJ2-3
V: TRBV4-1
CDR3: CASSQVGLGTDTQYF
DNA: TGCGCCAGCAGCCAAGTGGGGCTTGGAACAGATACGCAGTATTTT

D: NA
size: NA
J: TRBJ2-1
V: TRBV28
CDR3: CASRLAEQFF
DNA: TGTGCCAGCAGATTAGCAGAACAGTTCTTC

D: NA
size: NA
J: TRBJ2-3
V: TRBV11-2
CDR3: CASSRDSADTQYF
DNA: TGTGCCAGCAGCCGGGACTCGGCAGATACGCAGTATTTT

D: TRBD2
size: NA
J: TRBJ2-3
V: TRBV7-2
CDR3: CASSRSGGAGGWEDTQYF
DNA: TGTGCCAGCAGCCGTAGCGGAGGAGCGGGGGGGTGGGAAGATACGCAGTATTTT

D: NA
size: NA
J: TRBJ2-7
V: TRBV27
CDR3: CASSSGFLTYEQYF
DNA: TGTGCCAGCAGTTCCGGGTTCTTAACCTACGAGCAGTACTTC

D: NA
size: NA
J: TRBJ2-2
V: TRBV6-5
CDR3: CASSYDGSITGELFF
DNA: TGTGCCAGCAGTTACGACGGGAGTATCACCGGGGAGCTGTTTTTT

D: NA
size: NA
J: TRBJ2-2
V: TRBV14
CDR3: CASSPLWSPNTGELFF
DNA: TGTGCCAGCAGCCCCCTCTGGAGCCCGAACACCGGGGAGCTGTTTTTT